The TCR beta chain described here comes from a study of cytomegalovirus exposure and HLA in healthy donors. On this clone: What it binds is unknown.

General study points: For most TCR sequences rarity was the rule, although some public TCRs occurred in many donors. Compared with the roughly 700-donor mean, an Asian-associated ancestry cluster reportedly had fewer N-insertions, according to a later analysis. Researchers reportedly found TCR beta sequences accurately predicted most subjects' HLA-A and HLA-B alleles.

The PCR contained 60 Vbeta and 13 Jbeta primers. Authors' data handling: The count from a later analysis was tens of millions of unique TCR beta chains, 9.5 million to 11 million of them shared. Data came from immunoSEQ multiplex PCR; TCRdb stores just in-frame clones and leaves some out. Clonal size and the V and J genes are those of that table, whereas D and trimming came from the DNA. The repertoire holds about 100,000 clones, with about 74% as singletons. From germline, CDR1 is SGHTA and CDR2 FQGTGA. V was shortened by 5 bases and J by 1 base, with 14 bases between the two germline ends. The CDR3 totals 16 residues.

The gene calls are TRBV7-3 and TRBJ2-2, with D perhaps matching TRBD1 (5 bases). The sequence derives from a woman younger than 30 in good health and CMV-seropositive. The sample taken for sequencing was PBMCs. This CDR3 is CASSETGRMNTGELFF. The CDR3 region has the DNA TGTGCCAGCAGCGAAACAGGACGGATGAACACCGGGGAGCTGTTTTTT.